In this sample, the clone carrying this TCR beta chain turned up once. Its antigen is not identified. This sample is drawn from a study of shared clonotypes between healthy human individuals. Study-wide points: Only a few donors were included, so the genetic and exposure-history diversity represented was limited.

Several immunoSEQ plates received, in even portions, the genomic DNA of each subset. TCRdb keeps only in-frame clones here, not all; method: immunoSEQ multiplex PCR. Of about 2.4 million clones listed, over 85% were seen once; the top ten hold around 0.4%. Trimming left V 3 bases short and J 6 bases short, with 14 bases between. The V gene's germline CDR1 is GTSNPN and CDR2 SVGIG (reference sequence). CDR3 length: 13 amino acids. Adults of Caucasian background living in Nashville, Tennessee made up all donors. The sample taken for sequencing was naive CD4+ T cells from PBMCs. The sample's subset: CD45RA+ positively selected. This sequence joins TRBV30 and TRBJ1-2; the D gene is possibly TRBD1 (6 bases). The receptor was derived from a man aged 18-30 years in good health. Some clones in this sample may be carry-over from other donors' samples. The CDR3 DNA sequence: TGTGCCTGGAGACAACAGGGCTCGGATGGCTACACCTTC. Its protein product is CAWRQQGSDGYTF.